This T cell receptor beta chain was sequenced in a study of T cell repertoires in cytomegalovirus infection. Study as a whole: Use of recently identified HLA-C-restricted and well-studied HLA-B-restricted CMV epitopes was part of the study. Through public TCR beta signatures, both CMV infection and matching HLA type were indicated. Overall study results and limits: CMV-specific TCR beta clonotypes restricted by HLA-C were the ones dominating the ex vivo response. People with CMV and the relevant HLA were identified by cumulative public TCR beta family frequency.

This clonotype was counted at least ten times. The antigen is undetermined. The CDR3 loop spans 13 amino acids. Germline values: CDR1 SQVTM, CDR2 ANQGSEA. The ends lost 6 bases at V and 2 bases at J; junction bases unmatched: 6. TCRdb independently ran MiXCR on the reads; one entry per CDR3 protein. This sample has 250,000 to 400,000 distinct CDR3 sequences, with 25% found just once. The sample was cultured PBMCs, taken from culture after CMV antigen stimulation. This rearrangement joins TRBV29-1 to TRBJ1-1, with 7 nucleotides matching TRBD1. The receptor's source is a human donor in good health (CMV status not recorded). Some clones in this sample may be carry-over from other donors' samples. CDR3 DNA: TGCAGCGTCTCGGACAGGTCAAACACTGAAGCTTTCTTT. Translated: CSVSDRSNTEAFF.